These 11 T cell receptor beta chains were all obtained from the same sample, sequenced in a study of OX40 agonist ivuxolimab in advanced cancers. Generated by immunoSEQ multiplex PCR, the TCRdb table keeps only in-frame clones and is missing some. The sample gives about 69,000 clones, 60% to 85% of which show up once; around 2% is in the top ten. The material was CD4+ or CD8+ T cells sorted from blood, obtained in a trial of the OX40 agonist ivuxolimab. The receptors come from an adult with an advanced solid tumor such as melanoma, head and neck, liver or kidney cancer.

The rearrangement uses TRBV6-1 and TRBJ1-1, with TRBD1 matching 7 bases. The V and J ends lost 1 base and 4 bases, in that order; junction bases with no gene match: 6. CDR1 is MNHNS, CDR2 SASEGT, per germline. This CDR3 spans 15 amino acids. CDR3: CASSEVGRGTTEAFF. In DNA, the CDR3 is TGTGCCAGCAGTGAAGTCGGCAGGGGGACCACTGAAGCTTTCTTT.

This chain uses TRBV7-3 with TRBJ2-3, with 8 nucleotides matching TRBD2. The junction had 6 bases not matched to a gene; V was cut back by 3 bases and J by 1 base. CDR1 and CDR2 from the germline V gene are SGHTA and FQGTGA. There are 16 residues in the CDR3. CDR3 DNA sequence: TGTGCCAGCAGCTTGCCTCAAGCGGGGGGCACAGATACGCAGTATTTT. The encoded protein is CASSLPQAGGTDTQYF.

CDR3 region: CASSLASGQSTGELFF. The CDR3 DNA reads TGCGCCAGCAGCTTGGCCTCGGGACAATCTACCGGGGAGCTGTTTTTT. The chain couples TRBV5-1 to TRBJ2-2; possibly TRBD1 for D (6 bases). This CDR3 has 16 amino acids. V was pared by 0 bases and J by 5 bases, with 14 bases between. Germline lookup yields CDR1 SGHRS and CDR2 YFSETQ.

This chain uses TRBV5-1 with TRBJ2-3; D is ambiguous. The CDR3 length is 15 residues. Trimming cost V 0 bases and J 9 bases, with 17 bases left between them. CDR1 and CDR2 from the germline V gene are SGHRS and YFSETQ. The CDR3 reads CASSLGLGSPNTQYF. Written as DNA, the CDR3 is TGCGCCAGCAGCTTGGGGCTAGGAAGTCCGAACACGCAGTATTTT.

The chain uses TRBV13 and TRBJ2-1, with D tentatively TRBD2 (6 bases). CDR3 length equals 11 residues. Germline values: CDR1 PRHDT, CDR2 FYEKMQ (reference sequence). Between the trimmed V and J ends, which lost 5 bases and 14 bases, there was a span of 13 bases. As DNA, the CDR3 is TGTGCCAGCAGCAGAGGGCGGAGGGAGTTCTTC. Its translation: CASSRGRREFF.

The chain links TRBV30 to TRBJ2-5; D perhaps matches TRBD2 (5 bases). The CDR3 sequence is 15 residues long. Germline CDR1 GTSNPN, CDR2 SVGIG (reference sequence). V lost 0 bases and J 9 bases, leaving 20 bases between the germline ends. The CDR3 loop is CAWSVWATGNGAQYF. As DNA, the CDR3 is TGTGCCTGGAGTGTATGGGCGACGGGGAATGGGGCCCAGTACTTC.

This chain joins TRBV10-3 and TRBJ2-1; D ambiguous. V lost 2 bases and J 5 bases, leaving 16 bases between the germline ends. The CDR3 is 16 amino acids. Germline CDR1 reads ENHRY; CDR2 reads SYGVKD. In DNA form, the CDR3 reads TGTGCCATCAGTGAGGGAGTAGGAGTTGCCGACAATGAGCAGTTCTTC. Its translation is CAISEGVGVADNEQFF.

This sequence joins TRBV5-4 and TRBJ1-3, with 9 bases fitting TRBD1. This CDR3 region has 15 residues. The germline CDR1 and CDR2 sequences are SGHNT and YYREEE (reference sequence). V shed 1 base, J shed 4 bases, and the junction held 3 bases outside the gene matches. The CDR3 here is CASSLRQGEGNTIYF. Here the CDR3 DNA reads TGTGCCAGCAGCTTGCGACAGGGGGAAGGAAACACCATATATTTT.

DNA for the CDR3: TGTGCCAGCACCTTCGACAGGGGGAACACTGAAGCTTTCTTT. Protein product: CASTFDRGNTEAFF. This chain links TRBV6-5 with TRBJ1-1; 8 bases fit TRBD1. CDR3 length equals 14 residues. Trimming cost V 7 bases and J 1 base; bases outside gene matches: 5. CDR1 is MNHEY, CDR2 SVGAGI, per germline.

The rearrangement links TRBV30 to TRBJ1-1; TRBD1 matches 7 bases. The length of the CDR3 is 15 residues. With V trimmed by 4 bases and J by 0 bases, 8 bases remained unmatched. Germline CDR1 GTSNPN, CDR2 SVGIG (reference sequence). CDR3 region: CAWIYRGGMNTEAFF. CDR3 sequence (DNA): TGTGCCTGGATCTACAGGGGTGGGATGAACACTGAAGCTTTCTTT.

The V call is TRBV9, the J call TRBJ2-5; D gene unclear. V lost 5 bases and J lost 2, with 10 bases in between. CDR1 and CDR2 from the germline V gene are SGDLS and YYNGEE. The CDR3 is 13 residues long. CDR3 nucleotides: TGTGCCAGCAGTGCGACGGATCAAGAGACCCAGTACTTC. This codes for CASSATDQETQYF.